This paragraph reports one T cell receptor (beta chain). The V and J ends lost 3 bases and 0 bases respectively, with 12 bases between them. Germline V CDR1 and CDR2: KGHDR, SFDVKD. This CDR3 has 16 amino acids. These data are taken from a study of blood T cell repertoires in COVID-19. Measured with immunoSEQ multiplex PCR; TCRdb has only the in-frame clones, and not every one. The repertoire consists of under 100,000 clones, with around nine tenths occurring once and the leading ten covering around 5.3%. The sequence was obtained from a man aged 35 to 55 with acute or convalescent COVID-19. V is TRBV24-1 and J is TRBJ2-3; a possible D gene is TRBD2 (6 bases). The sample was peripheral blood. The DNA of the CDR3 is TGTGCCACCAGTGATCGGGACTCAACTAGCACAGATACGCAGTATTTT. Translation gives CATSDRDSTSTDTQYF.